This passage covers 12 T cell receptor beta chains from one sample sequenced in a study of T cell changes during pregnancy in multiple sclerosis. Clones were sequenced by immunoSEQ multiplex PCR, and TCRdb holds only the in-frame ones, with some missing. The sample shows approximately 41,000 clones, around nine tenths of them seen only once. The specimen was CD4+ T cells from peripheral blood mononuclear cells, collected in the first trimester of pregnancy. Every receptor here comes from a female donor with multiple sclerosis, enrolled in a pregnancy study.

The chain links TRBV10-3 to TRBJ2-7; D remains ambiguous. From germline, CDR1 is ENHRY and CDR2 SYGVKD. The CDR3 is 14 residues long. Deletions cut 5 bases from V and 1 base from J, with 12 bases between. DNA of the CDR3: TGTGCCATCAGTTGGGTCGACACATCCTACGAGCAGTACTTC. Translating gives CAISWVDTSYEQYF.

The chain combines TRBV30 with TRBJ2-3, with D maybe TRBD1 (6 bases). V was cut by 0 bases and J by 2 bases, with 9 bases left in between. The CDR3 totals 14 residues. Per germline, CDR1 GTSNPN and CDR2 SVGIG (reference sequence). The CDR3 nucleotides read TGTGCCTGGAGTGTACAGGGAGCCACAGATACGCAGTATTTT. This codes for CAWSVQGATDTQYF.

The chain has TRBV5-4 and TRBJ2-6; maybe TRBD1 (6 bases). Germline V gene data show CDR1 as SGHNT and CDR2 as YYREEE (reference sequence). The CDR3 loop spans 16 amino acids. The V end lost 5 bases, the J end lost 0 bases, and 12 bases lay between the germline ends. As DNA, the CDR3 is TGTGCCAGCAGGAGGACAGCCCACTCTGGGGCCAACGTCCTGACTTTC. Its translation: CASRRTAHSGANVLTF.

This clone was observed a handful of times. The genes are TRBV7-9 and TRBJ2-1; 7 bases fit TRBD2. Looked up from germline, CDR1 is SEHNR and CDR2 is FQNEAQ (reference sequence). The CDR3 contains 17 residues. J was trimmed by 10 bases and V by 2 bases; bases with no gene match: 17. The CDR3 sequence is CASSLTREMYQPWEQFF. The CDR3 region has the DNA TGTGCCAGCAGCTTAACGCGGGAGATGTACCAGCCGTGGGAGCAGTTCTTC. The full variable domain, completed using reference TRBV7-9 and TRBJ2-1, is DTGVSQNPRHKITKRGQNVTFRCDPISEHNRLYWYRQTLGQGPEFLTYFQNEAQLEKSRLLSDRFSAERPKGSFSTLEIQRTEQGDSAMYLCASSLTREMYQPWEQFFGPGTRLTVL.

Only a few counts were recorded for this clone. This sequence joins TRBV11-2 and TRBJ2-7, with 7 bases lining up with TRBD1. This CDR3 comprises 13 residues. CDR1 is SGHAT, CDR2 FQNNGV, per germline. The V segment lost 5 bases and the J segment 3 bases; nucleotides outside the gene matches: 4. The CDR3 nucleotides read TGTGCCAGCAGCCCCGGGACAGACTACGAGCAGTACTTC. Encoded protein: CASSPGTDYEQYF.

This chain connects TRBV18 to TRBJ2-5; D perhaps matches TRBD2 (6 bases). V was cut by 3 bases and J by 5 bases, with 16 bases left in between. CDR1 KGHSH and CDR2 LQKENI come from the germline V gene. There are 15 residues in the CDR3. CDR3 sequence: CASSPLGLYLETQYF. The CDR3 nucleotides are TGTGCCAGCTCACCCTTAGGACTATACCTTGAGACCCAGTACTTC. The full variable domain, completed using reference TRBV18 and TRBJ2-5, is NAGVMQNPRHLVRRRGQEARLRCSPMKGHSHVYWYRQLPEEGLKFMVYLQKENIIDESGMPKERFSAEFPKEGPSILRIQQVVRGDSAAYFCASSPLGLYLETQYFGPGTRLLVL.

The J gene is TRBJ1-2, the V gene TRBV13; TRBD1 might be the D (5 bases). V lost 0 bases, J lost 5 bases, and 7 bases lay in between. CDR3 length equals 13 residues. The germline CDR1 and CDR2 sequences are PRHDT and FYEKMQ (reference sequence). The DNA of the CDR3 is TGTGCCAGCAGCTTAGGACAGGAGTATGGCTACACCTTC. It yields the protein CASSLGQEYGYTF.

The chain employs TRBV28 and TRBJ2-7, with 11 bases lining up with TRBD1. V lost 2 bases, J lost 4 bases, and 4 bases stayed unmatched. CDR1 is MDHEN and CDR2 is SYDVKM in the germline V gene. This CDR3 contains 15 residues. In DNA, the CDR3 is TGTGCCAGCAGTTTACCGGGACAGGGGGAATACGAGCAGTACTTC. Translation: CASSLPGQGEYEQYF.

The gene calls are TRBV2 and TRBJ2-3; 8 nucleotides align to TRBD1. The trim removed 10 bases at V and 1 base at J, leaving 7 bases unmatched. This CDR3 is 14 amino acids long. CDR1 and CDR2 from the germline V gene are SNHLY and FYNNEI. The CDR3: CATRQGTRTDTQYF. The DNA of the CDR3 is TGTGCCACCCGACAGGGGACGCGCACAGATACGCAGTATTTT. Full variable domain (outside the CDR3, taken from reference TRBV2 and TRBJ2-3): EPEVTQTPSHQVTQMGQEVILRCVPISNHLYFYWYRQILGQKVEFLVSFYNNEISEKSEIFDDQFSVERPDGSNFTLKIRSTKLEDSAMYFCATRQGTRTDTQYFGPGTRLTVL.

V and J are TRBV10-3 and TRBJ1-5; D remains unclear. Between the trimmed V and J ends, which lost 3 bases and 4 bases, there was a span of 10 bases. Looked up from germline, CDR1 is ENHRY and CDR2 is SYGVKD. CDR3 size: 14 residues. CDR3 DNA: TGTGCCATCAGTGACGGAGGGTCAAATCAGCCCCAGCATTTT. Its translation is CAISDGGSNQPQHF.

The chain joins TRBV7-2 to TRBJ2-5; 10 bases match TRBD2. The CDR3 is 13 residues long. Trimming took 5 bases from V and 7 from J; bases not matched to a gene: 4. Germline V gene lookup returns CDR1 SGHTA and CDR2 FQGNSA. CDR3 DNA sequence: TGTGCCAGCAGCAAGCGGGAGGGCGGGACCCAGTACTTC. Residues: CASSKREGGTQYF.

The chain combines TRBV6-5 with TRBJ1-2; D unresolved. Per germline, CDR1 MNHEY and CDR2 SVGAGI. V was trimmed by 5 bases and J by 5 bases, leaving 9 bases between them. The length of the CDR3 is 12 residues. Written as DNA, the CDR3 is TGTGCCAGCAGTAACTTAGAGTATGGCTACACCTTC. Its protein is CASSNLEYGYTF.